A single TCR beta chain is shown here with its context. The CDR3 length is 13 residues. V was shortened by 2 bases and J by 3 bases, with 8 bases between the two germline ends. Germline V CDR1 and CDR2: SGHTA, FQGTGA. This sample was taken from a study of technical replicates of blood from a handful of donors. The table came from immunoSEQ multiplex PCR; TCRdb's copy has only in-frame clones and leaves some out. The data hold some 87,000 clones, with roughly 93% observed a single time. The sequencing input was T cells isolated from PBMCs. The chain combines TRBV7-3 with TRBJ2-7; the D gene is possibly TRBD2 (6 bases). The origin of this receptor is a human donor in good health. The CDR3 DNA follows: TGTGCCAGCAGCTTACAGGGAGGCTACGAGCAGTACTTC. Its translation: CASSLQGGYEQYF.